These T cell receptor beta chains were read from a single sample in a study of T cells in Graves' hyperthyroidism and ophthalmopathy. TCRdb re-called the multiplex PCR reads with MiXCR, one entry per CDR3 protein. The data hold some 550,000 distinct CDR3 sequences, with approximately 15% observed a single time. What was sequenced was blood. Every receptor here comes from a woman aged 35 to 49 with Graves' ophthalmopathy. CDR3s include the opening cysteine and the closing phenylalanine or tryptophan. The D gene is left open where the match is weak.

TRBD1,15,TRBV11-1,CASSFSYTGAETQYF
.,16,TRBV11-2,CASSLVPQGATGELFF
.,13,TRBV12-3/TRBV12-4,CASSFAWAEEQFF
.,11,TRBV20-1,CSARYSYEQYF
.,15,TRBV20-1,CSARIGKTSLYEQYF
.,18,TRBV25-1,CASSGGPGTGGYSDTQYF
TRBD1,15,TRBV7-9,CASSHDRVGAYEQYF
.,12,TRBV18,CASSPGEGKAFF
.,13,TRBV7-6,CASSWANTDTQYF
.,11,TRBV28,CASNTGTEAFF
.,13,TRBV27,CASRTLVVDGYTF
.,15,TRBV9,CASSEQVGSVETQYF
TRBD2,15,TRBV2,CASNRDYSSTDTQYF
.,17,TRBV6-1,CASSTGRVYANTGELFF
TRBD1,15,TRBV25-1,CASSADRGQNNEQFF
.,12,TRBV28,CASQLVPYEQYF
.,14,TRBV18,CASSPGTSRHGYTF
TRBD1,16,TRBV6-5,CASRAPGTGGAETQYF
.,16,TRBV15,CATSRSRGSGANVLTF
TRBD1,12,TRBV30,CAGEGAEDEQFF
TRBD1,14,TRBV28,CASRNRDSLYEQYF
TRBD1,12,TRBV29-1,CSVEVNRGEQYF
.,14,TRBV12-3/TRBV12-4,CASSLAGGNEKLFF
TRBD1,16,TRBV19,CASSPPGQGAYNEQFF
TRBD1,14,TRBV20-1,CSARETGGVNTQYF
.,16,TRBV29-1,CSVPQIASRRNNEQFF
TRBD2,18,TRBV6-5,CASSYSSPGLAGAYEQYF
TRBD1,14,TRBV6-4,CASIYRDRVYEQYF
.,14,TRBV3-1,CASSQGLVERKAFF
.,16,TRBV29-1,CSVEGLLDKLTDTQYF
TRBD1,15,TRBV3-1,CASSQSGTANYGYTF
.,14,TRBV7-2,CASSRDNSNYGYTF
TRBD2,18,TRBV24-1,CATSDPETSGRATDTQYF
.,15,TRBV2,CASTLGGGARHEQYF
.,15,TRBV6-1,CASGGGASGANVLTF
.,13,TRBV12-3/TRBV12-4,CASSLASGYGYTF
.,14,TRBV9,CASSSRVRAYEQFF
.,13,TRBV3-1,CASSQGGVETQYF
TRBD2,16,TRBV24-1,CATSESGLADYNEQFF
.,13,TRBV6-1,CASSPDGLYGYTF
.,15,TRBV20-1,CSAAGDYRAEETQYF
.,15,TRBV28,CASSLFAGAAQPQHF
.,13,TRBV7-2,CASSLAGIEGQYF
.,14,TRBV11-2,CASSSRGGSDTQYF
.,14,TRBV13,CASSLGGSFGEQFF
.,9,TRBV27,CATLGEQFF
TRBD2,18,TRBV2,CASRAGTSGTKSTDTQYF
.,13,TRBV20-1,CSARGRLTYEQYF
.,15,TRBV3-1,CASSQDLGLQETQYF
TRBD1,13,TRBV29-1,CSATGTGAEKLFF
TRBD1,18,TRBV15,CATSRDHRGGSTNEKLFF
.,13,TRBV10-2,CASRDTRGYGYTF
.,14,TRBV12-3/TRBV12-4,CASTPGGRTGELFF
.,16,TRBV6-1,CASSRDRNRLSMGYTF
.,12,TRBV7-9,CASSLNGNGYTF
.,15,TRBV19,CASSKERRGGTEAFF
.,15,TRBV6-5,CASSLGITNTGELFF
TRBD2,15,TRBV28,CASSLSGGKKETQYF